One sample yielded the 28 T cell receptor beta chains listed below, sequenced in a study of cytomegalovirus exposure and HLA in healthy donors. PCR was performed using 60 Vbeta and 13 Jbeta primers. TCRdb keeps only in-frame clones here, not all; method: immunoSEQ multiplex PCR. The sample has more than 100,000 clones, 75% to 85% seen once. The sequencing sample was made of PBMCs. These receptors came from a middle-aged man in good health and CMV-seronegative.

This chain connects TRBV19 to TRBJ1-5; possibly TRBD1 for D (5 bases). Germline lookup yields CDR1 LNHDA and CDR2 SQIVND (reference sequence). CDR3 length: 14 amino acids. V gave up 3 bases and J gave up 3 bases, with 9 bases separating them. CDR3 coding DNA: TGTGCCAGTAGTATCTCGGGGGTCAATCAGCCCCAGCATTTT. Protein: CASSISGVNQPQHF. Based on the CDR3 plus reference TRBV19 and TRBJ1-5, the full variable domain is DGGITQSPKYLFRKEGQNVTLSCEQNLNHDAMYWYRQDPGQGLRLIYYSQIVNDFQKGDIAEGYSVSREKKESFPLTVTSAQKNPTAFYLCASSISGVNQPQHFGDGTRLSIL.

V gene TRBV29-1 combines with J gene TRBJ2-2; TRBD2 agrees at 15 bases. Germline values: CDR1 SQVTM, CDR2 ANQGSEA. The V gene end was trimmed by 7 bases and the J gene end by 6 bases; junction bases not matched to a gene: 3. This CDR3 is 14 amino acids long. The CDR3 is CSAGLAGGPGELFF. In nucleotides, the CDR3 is TGCAGCGCAGGACTAGCGGGGGGGCCCGGGGAGCTGTTTTTT.

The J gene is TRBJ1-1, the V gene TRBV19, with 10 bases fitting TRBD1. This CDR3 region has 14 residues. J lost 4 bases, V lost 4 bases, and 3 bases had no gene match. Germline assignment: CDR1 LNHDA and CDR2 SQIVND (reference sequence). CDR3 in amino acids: CASSTDRGITEAFF. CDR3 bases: TGTGCCAGTAGTACGGACAGGGGGATCACTGAAGCTTTCTTT.

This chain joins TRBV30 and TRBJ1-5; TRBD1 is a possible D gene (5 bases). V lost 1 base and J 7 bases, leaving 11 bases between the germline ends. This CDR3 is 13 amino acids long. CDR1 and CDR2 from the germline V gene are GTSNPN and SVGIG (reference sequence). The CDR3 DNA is TGTGCCTGGAGTGGCGGGGGTGGACAGCCCCAGCATTTT. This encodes CAWSGGGGQPQHF.

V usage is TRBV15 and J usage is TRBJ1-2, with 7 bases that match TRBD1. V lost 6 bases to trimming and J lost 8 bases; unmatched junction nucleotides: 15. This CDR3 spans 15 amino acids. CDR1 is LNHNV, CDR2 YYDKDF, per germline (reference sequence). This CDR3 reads CATSRNRGLGSGYTF. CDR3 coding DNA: TGTGCCACCAGTAGAAACAGGGGTTTAGGGTCCGGCTACACCTTC.

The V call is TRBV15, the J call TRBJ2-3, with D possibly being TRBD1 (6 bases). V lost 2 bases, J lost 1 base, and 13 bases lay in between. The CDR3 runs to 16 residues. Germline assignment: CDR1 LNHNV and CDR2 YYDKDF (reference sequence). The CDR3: CATSRNGGRGTDTQYF. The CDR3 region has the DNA TGTGCCACCAGCAGAAATGGGGGCCGCGGCACAGATACGCAGTATTTT. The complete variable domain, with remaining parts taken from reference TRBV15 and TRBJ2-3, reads DAMVIQNPRYQVTQFGKPVTLSCSQTLNHNVMYWYQQKSSQAPKLLFHYYDKDFNNEADTPDNFQSRRPNTSFCFLDIRSPGLGDTAMYLCATSRNGGRGTDTQYFGPGTRLTVL.

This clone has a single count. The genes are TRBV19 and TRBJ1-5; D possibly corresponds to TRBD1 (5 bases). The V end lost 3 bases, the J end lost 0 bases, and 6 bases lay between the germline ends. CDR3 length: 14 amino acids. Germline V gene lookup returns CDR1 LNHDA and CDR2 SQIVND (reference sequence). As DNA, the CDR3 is TGTGCCAGTAGTATGACAGATAGCAATCAGCCCCAGCATTTT. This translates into CASSMTDSNQPQHF.

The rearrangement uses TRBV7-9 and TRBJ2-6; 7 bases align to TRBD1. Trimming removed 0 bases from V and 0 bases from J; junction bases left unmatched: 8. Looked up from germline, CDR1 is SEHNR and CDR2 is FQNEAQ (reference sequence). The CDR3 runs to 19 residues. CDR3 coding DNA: TGTGCCAGCAGCTTAGCCAAACAGGGGATCCACTCTGGGGCCAACGTCCTGACTTTC. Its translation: CASSLAKQGIHSGANVLTF.

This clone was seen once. The CDR3 spells CASSSGAYIGIETQYF. The CDR3 DNA reads TGTGCCAGTAGTAGTGGAGCGTATATAGGTATAGAGACCCAGTACTTC. J is TRBJ2-5 and V is TRBV19; D is ambiguous. The germline V and J ends were trimmed by 4 bases and 4 bases, with 19 bases remaining between them. The CDR3 is made up of 16 amino acids. Germline V lookup: CDR1 LNHDA, CDR2 SQIVND (reference sequence).

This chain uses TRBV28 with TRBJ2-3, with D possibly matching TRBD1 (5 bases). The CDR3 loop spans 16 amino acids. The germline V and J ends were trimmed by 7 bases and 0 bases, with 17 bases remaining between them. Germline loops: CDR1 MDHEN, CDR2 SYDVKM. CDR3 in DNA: TGTGCCAGCACTCCTGACGACAGAACTAGCACAGATACGCAGTATTTT. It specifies CASTPDDRTSTDTQYF.

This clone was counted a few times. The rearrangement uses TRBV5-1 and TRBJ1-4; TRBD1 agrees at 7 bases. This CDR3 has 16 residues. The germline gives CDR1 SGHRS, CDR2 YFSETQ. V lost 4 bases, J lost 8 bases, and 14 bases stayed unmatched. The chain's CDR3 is CASSGGQNRVGEKLFF. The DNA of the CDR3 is TGCGCCAGCAGCGGGGGACAGAATAGGGTTGGAGAAAAACTGTTTTTT.

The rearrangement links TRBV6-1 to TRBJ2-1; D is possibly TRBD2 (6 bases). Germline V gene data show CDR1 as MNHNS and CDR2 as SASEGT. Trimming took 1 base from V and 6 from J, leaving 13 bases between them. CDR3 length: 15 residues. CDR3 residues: CASSEGSGGVNEQFF. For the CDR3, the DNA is TGTGCCAGCAGTGAAGGTAGCGGCGGGGTCAATGAGCAGTTCTTC.

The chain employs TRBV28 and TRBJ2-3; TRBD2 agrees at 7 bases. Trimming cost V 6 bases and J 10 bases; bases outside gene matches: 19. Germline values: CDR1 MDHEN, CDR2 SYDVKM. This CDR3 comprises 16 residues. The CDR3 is CASSPPGGPAPGAQYF. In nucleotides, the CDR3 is TGTGCCAGCAGCCCCCCGGGGGGACCGGCCCCCGGAGCGCAGTATTTT.

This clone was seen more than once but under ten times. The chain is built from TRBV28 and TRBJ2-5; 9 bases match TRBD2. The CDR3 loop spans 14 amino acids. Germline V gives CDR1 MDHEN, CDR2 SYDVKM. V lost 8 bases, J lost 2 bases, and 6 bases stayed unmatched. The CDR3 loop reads CASGSGGLQETQYF. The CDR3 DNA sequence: TGTGCCAGCGGGAGCGGGGGGCTGCAAGAGACCCAGTACTTC.

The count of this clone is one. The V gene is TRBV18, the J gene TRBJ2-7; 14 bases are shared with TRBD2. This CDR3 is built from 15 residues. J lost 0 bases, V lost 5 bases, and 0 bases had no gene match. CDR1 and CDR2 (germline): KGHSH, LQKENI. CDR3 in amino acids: CASSGTSGSSYEQYF. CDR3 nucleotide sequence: TGTGCCAGCTCAGGGACTAGCGGGAGCTCCTACGAGCAGTACTTC. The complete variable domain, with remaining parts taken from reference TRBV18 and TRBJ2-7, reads NAGVMQNPRHLVRRRGQEARLRCSPMKGHSHVYWYRQLPEEGLKFMVYLQKENIIDESGMPKERFSAEFPKEGPSILRIQQVVRGDSAAYFCASSGTSGSSYEQYFGPGTRLTVT.

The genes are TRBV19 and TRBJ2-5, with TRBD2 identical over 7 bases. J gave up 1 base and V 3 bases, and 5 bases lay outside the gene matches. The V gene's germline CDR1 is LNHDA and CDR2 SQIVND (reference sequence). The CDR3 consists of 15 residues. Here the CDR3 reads CASSMASGPQETQYF. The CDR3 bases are TGTGCCAGTAGTATGGCTAGCGGACCCCAAGAGACCCAGTACTTC.

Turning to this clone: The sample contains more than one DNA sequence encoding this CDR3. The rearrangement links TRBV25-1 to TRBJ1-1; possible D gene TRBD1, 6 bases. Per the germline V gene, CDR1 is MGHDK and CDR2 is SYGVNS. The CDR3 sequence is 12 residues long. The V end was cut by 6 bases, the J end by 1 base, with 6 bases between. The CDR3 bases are TGTGCCAGCAGACAGGGGAACACTGAAGCTTTCTTT. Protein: CASRQGNTEAFF.

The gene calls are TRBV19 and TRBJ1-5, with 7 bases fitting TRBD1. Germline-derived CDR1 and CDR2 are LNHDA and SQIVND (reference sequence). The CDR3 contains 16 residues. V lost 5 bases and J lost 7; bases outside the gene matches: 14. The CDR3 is CASSRAGQHLGQPQHF. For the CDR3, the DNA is TGTGCCAGTAGTCGGGCGGGACAGCACCTGGGGCAGCCCCAGCATTTT. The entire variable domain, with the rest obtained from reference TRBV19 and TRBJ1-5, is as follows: DGGITQSPKYLFRKEGQNVTLSCEQNLNHDAMYWYRQDPGQGLRLIYYSQIVNDFQKGDIAEGYSVSREKKESFPLTVTSAQKNPTAFYLCASSRAGQHLGQPQHFGDGTRLSIL.

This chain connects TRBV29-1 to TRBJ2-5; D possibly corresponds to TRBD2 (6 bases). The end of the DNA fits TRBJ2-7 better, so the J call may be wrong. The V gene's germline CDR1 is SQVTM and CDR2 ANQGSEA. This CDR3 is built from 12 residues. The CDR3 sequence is CSANRGTYEQYF. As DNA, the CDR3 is TGCAGCGCGAATCGGGGGACCTACGAGCAGTACTTC.

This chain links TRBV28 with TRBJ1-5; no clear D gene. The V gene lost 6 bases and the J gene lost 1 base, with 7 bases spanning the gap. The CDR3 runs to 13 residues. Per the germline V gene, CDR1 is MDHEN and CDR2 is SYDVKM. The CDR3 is CASRGSSNQPQHF. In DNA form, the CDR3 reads TGTGCCAGCAGGGGGAGCAGCAATCAGCCCCAGCATTTT.

The CDR3 DNA follows: TGTGCCAGCAGCGGCGCGGACAGGTACGAGCAGTACTTC. As protein: CASSGADRYEQYF. The V call is TRBV5-5, the J call TRBJ2-5, with 7 nucleotides matching TRBD1. Judging by the DNA end, TRBJ2-7 fits better; the J call may be wrong. Germline CDR1 reads SGHKS; CDR2 reads YYEKEE (reference sequence). CDR3 size: 13 residues.

CDR3 coding DNA: TGTGCCAGCAGCTTCAACAGAAATGAGCAGTTCTTC. Its translation: CASSFNRNEQFF. The chain combines TRBV5-6 with TRBJ2-1; D is uncertain. V was trimmed by 2 bases and J by 7 bases, leaving 7 bases between them. The CDR3 totals 12 residues. The germline CDR1 and CDR2 sequences are SGHDT and YYEEEE.

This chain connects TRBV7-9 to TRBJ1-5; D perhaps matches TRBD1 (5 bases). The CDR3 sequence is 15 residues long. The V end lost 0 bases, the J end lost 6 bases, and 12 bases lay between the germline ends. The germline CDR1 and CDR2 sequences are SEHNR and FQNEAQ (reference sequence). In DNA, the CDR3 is TGTGCCAGCAGCTTAGCGGAGGGGTACGGTCAGCCCCAGCATTTT. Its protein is CASSLAEGYGQPQHF.

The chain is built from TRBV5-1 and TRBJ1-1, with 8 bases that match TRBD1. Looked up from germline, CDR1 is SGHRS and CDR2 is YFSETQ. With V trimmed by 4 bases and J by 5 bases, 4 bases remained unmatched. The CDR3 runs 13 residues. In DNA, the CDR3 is TGCGCCAGCAGCCGGACAGGGTTTACTGAAGCTTTCTTT. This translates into CASSRTGFTEAFF.

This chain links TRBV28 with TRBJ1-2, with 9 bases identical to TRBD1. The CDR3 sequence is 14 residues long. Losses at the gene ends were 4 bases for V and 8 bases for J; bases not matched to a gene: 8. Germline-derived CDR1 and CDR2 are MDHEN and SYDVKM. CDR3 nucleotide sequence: TGTGCCAGCAGTTCGGGACAGGGAACGGGAGGCTACACCTTC. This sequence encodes CASSSGQGTGGYTF.

The CDR3 DNA reads TGTGCCAGCAGTGAACTTGGCCCGGGCTACAATGAGCAGTTCTTC. Translation gives CASSELGPGYNEQFF. The chain carries TRBV2 and TRBJ2-1; no reliable D call. CDR1 is SNHLY and CDR2 is FYNNEI in the germline V gene. The length of the CDR3 is 15 residues. Trimming shortened V by 2 bases and J by 3 bases, and 11 bases separated the two germline ends.

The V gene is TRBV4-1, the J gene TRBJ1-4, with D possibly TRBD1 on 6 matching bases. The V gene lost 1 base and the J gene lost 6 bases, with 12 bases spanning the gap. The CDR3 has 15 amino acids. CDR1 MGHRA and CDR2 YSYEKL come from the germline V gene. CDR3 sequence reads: CASSQANREYEKLFF. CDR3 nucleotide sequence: TGCGCCAGCAGCCAAGCCAACAGGGAATATGAAAAACTGTTTTTT.

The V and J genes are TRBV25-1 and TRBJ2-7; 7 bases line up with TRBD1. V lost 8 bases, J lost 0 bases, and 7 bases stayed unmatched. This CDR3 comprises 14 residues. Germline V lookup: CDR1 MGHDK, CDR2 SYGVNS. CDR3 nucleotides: TGTGCCAGCCTGACAGGGAGAAGCTCCTACGAGCAGTACTTC. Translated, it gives CASLTGRSSYEQYF.